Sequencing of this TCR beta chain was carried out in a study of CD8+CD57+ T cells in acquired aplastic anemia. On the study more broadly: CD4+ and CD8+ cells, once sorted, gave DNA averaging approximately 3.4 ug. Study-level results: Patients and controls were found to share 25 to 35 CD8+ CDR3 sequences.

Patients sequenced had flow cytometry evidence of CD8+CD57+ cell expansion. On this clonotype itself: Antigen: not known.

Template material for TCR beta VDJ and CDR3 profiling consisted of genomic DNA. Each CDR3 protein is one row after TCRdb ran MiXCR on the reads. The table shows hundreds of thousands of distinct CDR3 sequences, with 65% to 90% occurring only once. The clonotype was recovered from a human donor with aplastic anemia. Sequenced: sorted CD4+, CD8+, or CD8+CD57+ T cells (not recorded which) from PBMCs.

CDR3 DNA: TGTGCCATCAGTGGTGACCTGAATTCACCCCTCCACTTT. Protein product: CAISGDLNSPLHF. The chain carries TRBV10-3 and TRBJ1-6; no reliable D call. The CDR3 is 13 residues long. Germline values: CDR1 ENHRY, CDR2 SYGVKD. V lost 4 bases to trimming and J lost 7 bases, with 8 bases between them.